Below are 21 T cell receptor beta chains sequenced from a single sample in a study of blood T cell repertoires in COVID-19. Assay used: immunoSEQ multiplex PCR; TCRdb lists only in-frame clones, some missing. The table records roughly 100,000 clones, more than 85% of them present only once. Sequences were obtained from peripheral blood. The receptors were sampled from a man aged 50-60 years with active or convalescent COVID-19.

There are a few counts of this clone. In DNA form, the CDR3 reads TGCGCCAGCAGCAATCTCGGGGGGTCGGTTAACACTGAAGCTTTCTTT. Protein product: CASSNLGGSVNTEAFF. The rearrangement uses TRBV4-1 and TRBJ1-1, with D perhaps matching TRBD1 (5 bases). CDR1 MGHRA and CDR2 YSYEKL come from the germline V gene. The CDR3 loop spans 16 amino acids. V shed 5 bases and J shed 2 bases, with 18 bases lying between them.

The chain links TRBV27 to TRBJ1-6, with D perhaps TRBD1 (5 bases). Germline CDR1 is MNHEY and CDR2 is SMNVEV (reference sequence). This CDR3 has 12 amino acids. With 6 bases removed from V and 13 bases from J, the gap between germline ends came to 13 bases. Here the CDR3 reads CASRYQGSPLHF. The CDR3 nucleotides read TGTGCCAGCAGATATCAGGGATCTCCCCTCCACTTT.

The genes are TRBV29-1 and TRBJ2-2, with D possibly TRBD2 on 5 matching bases. This CDR3 has 13 residues. The germline gives CDR1 SQVTM, CDR2 ANQGSEA. CDR3 loop: CRGAVANTGELFF. Here the CDR3 DNA reads TGCAGAGGAGCGGTCGCGAACACCGGGGAGCTGTTTTTT.

The chain couples TRBV5-1 to TRBJ1-2, with a possible D match to TRBD1 (5 bases). The CDR3 has 16 amino acids. Germline values: CDR1 SGHRS, CDR2 YFSETQ. The V gene lost 0 bases and the J gene lost 2 bases, with 14 bases spanning the gap. The CDR3, as DNA: TGCGCCAGCAGCTTGGATCAGGGCGCGAGGAACTATGGCTACACCTTC. Translating gives CASSLDQGARNYGYTF.

This chain connects TRBV5-1 to TRBJ1-2, with 8 nucleotides matching TRBD1. The germline V gene has CDR1 SGHRS and CDR2 YFSETQ. The J segment lost 2 bases and the V segment lost 0 bases, leaving 3 bases of the junction unmatched. This CDR3 comprises 15 residues. The CDR3 reads CASSLDQGANYGYTF. The CDR3 nucleotides read TGCGCCAGCAGCTTGGATCAGGGGGCAAACTATGGCTACACCTTC.

The chain joins TRBV27 to TRBJ1-2; 8 nucleotides line up with TRBD1. The length of the CDR3 is 15 residues. Trimming removed 5 bases from V and 4 bases from J; junction bases left unmatched: 9. Looked up from germline, CDR1 is MNHEY and CDR2 is SMNVEV (reference sequence). The CDR3 loop is CASSPGAGGTYGYTF. Written as DNA, the CDR3 is TGTGCCAGCAGTCCCGGCGCAGGGGGCACCTATGGCTACACCTTC.

Concerning this clone itself: Other DNA sequences in this specimen translate into the identical CDR3. The V gene is TRBV5-4, the J gene TRBJ1-3; D possibly corresponds to TRBD1 (5 bases). This CDR3 is 15 amino acids long. Looked up from germline, CDR1 is SGHNT and CDR2 is YYREEE (reference sequence). The V and J ends lost 2 bases and 0 bases respectively, with 9 bases between them. The CDR3 is CASSFGGDSGNTIYF. CDR3 nucleotides: TGTGCCAGCAGCTTTGGAGGGGACTCTGGAAACACCATATATTTT. The whole variable domain, remainder taken from reference TRBV5-4 and TRBJ1-3, is ETGVTQSPTHLIKTRGQQVTLRCSSQSGHNTVSWYQQALGQGPQFIFQYYREEENGRGNFPPRFSGLQFPNYSSELNVNALELDDSALYLCASSFGGDSGNTIYFGEGSWLTVV.

This chain uses TRBV14 with TRBJ1-1; D unresolved. Germline V lookup: CDR1 SGHDN, CDR2 FVKESK. The CDR3 covers 14 residues. Trimming cost V 4 bases and J 1 base, with 10 bases left between them. The CDR3 DNA is TGTGCCAGCAGCCTGGCGGCGACGAACACTGAAGCTTTCTTT. Its translation is CASSLAATNTEAFF.

This sequence joins TRBV11-2 and TRBJ1-1; 11 positions agree with TRBD1. V shed 5 bases and J 4 bases; nucleotides not matched to a gene: 9. The CDR3 length is 16 residues. CDR1 and CDR2 from the germline V gene are SGHAT and FQNNGV. As DNA, the CDR3 is TGTGCCAGCAGCCTCCGGACAGGGGGCGCGAGCACTGAAGCTTTCTTT. As protein: CASSLRTGGASTEAFF. Combining the CDR3 with reference TRBV11-2 and TRBJ1-1 gives the whole variable domain EAGVAQSPRYKIIEKRQSVAFWCNPISGHATLYWYQQILGQGPKLLIQFQNNGVVDDSQLPKDRFSAERLKGVDSTLKIQPAKLEDSAVYLCASSLRTGGASTEAFFGQGTRLTVV.

The chain links TRBV5-4 to TRBJ2-5; 7 nucleotides align to TRBD1. Per germline, CDR1 SGHNT and CDR2 YYREEE (reference sequence). The trim removed 4 bases at V and 1 base at J, leaving 7 bases unmatched. The CDR3 consists of 15 residues. This chain's CDR3 is CASSPRRQGQETQYF. The CDR3 DNA follows: TGTGCCAGCAGCCCGAGAAGACAGGGCCAAGAGACCCAGTACTTC. Drawing the rest from reference TRBV5-4 and TRBJ2-5, the complete variable domain is ETGVTQSPTHLIKTRGQQVTLRCSSQSGHNTVSWYQQALGQGPQFIFQYYREEENGRGNFPPRFSGLQFPNYSSELNVNALELDDSALYLCASSPRRQGQETQYFGPGTRLLVL.

The chain couples TRBV19 to TRBJ2-5; TRBD1 might be the D (7 bases). Germline CDR1 reads LNHDA; CDR2 reads SQIVND (reference sequence). The V end was cut by 6 bases, the J end by 5 bases, with 13 bases between. CDR3 length: 13 amino acids. The CDR3: CASSLTGRETQYF. In DNA, the CDR3 is TGTGCCAGTAGCCTGACAGGGAGGGAGACCCAGTACTTC.

The chain recombines TRBV5-5 with TRBJ1-6; D gene unclear. This CDR3 is built from 17 residues. CDR1 is SGHKS and CDR2 is YYEKEE in the germline V gene (reference sequence). The germline V and J ends were trimmed by 0 bases and 6 bases, with 16 bases remaining between them. CDR3 region: CASSLDAAFLSNSPLHF. In DNA, the CDR3 is TGTGCCAGCAGCTTGGATGCGGCGTTTTTAAGTAATTCACCCCTCCACTTT.

This chain uses TRBV11-2 with TRBJ1-3, with 8 bases matching TRBD1. The CDR3 sequence is 16 residues long. J gave up 2 bases and V 1 base, and 4 bases lay outside the gene matches. Germline V CDR1 and CDR2: SGHAT, FQNNGV. The CDR3 is CASSLVETGAGNTIYF. In nucleotides, the CDR3 is TGTGCCAGCAGCTTAGTGGAGACAGGGGCTGGAAACACCATATATTTT.

The chain has TRBV2 and TRBJ2-5; 7 nucleotides align to TRBD1. J lost 4 bases, V lost 6 bases, and 5 bases had no gene match. The CDR3 is 13 residues long. CDR1 is SNHLY, CDR2 FYNNEI, per germline. CDR3 coding DNA: TGTGCCAGCAGCGCTGACAGGGCAGAGACCCAGTACTTC. It codes for CASSADRAETQYF.

The chain links TRBV10-3 to TRBJ1-2; D may be TRBD1 (5 bases). The CDR3 length is 12 residues. CDR1 and CDR2 from the germline V gene are ENHRY and SYGVKD. V shed 8 bases and J shed 3 bases, with 10 bases lying between them. This CDR3 reads CAIPRGDYGYTF. CDR3 coding DNA: TGTGCCATCCCTCGGGGGGACTATGGCTACACCTTC.

The chain carries TRBV30 and TRBJ1-2; D might be TRBD1 (5 bases). The CDR3 runs to 11 residues. V lost 0 bases and J lost 9, with 8 bases in between. The germline CDR1 and CDR2 sequences are GTSNPN and SVGIG (reference sequence). The CDR3 sequence is CAWSVQGRYTF. In nucleotides, the CDR3 is TGTGCCTGGAGTGTCCAGGGTCGCTACACCTTC.

The CDR3 loop reads CASRPGYNEQFF. The CDR3 coding sequence is TGTGCCAGCCGGCCGGGTTACAATGAGCAGTTCTTC. V gene TRBV27 combines with J gene TRBJ2-1; D remains unclear. CDR1 is MNHEY, CDR2 SMNVEV, per germline (reference sequence). This CDR3 region has 12 residues. Trimming removed 8 bases at V and 4 bases at J, with 9 bases between.

The rearrangement joins TRBV6-5 to TRBJ2-1; TRBD2 aligns across 9 bases. CDR1 is MNHEY, CDR2 SVGAGI, per germline. V dropped 5 bases and J dropped 4; count of bases not matched to a gene: 6. The CDR3 runs 15 residues. The CDR3 coding sequence is TGTGCCAGCAGTACAATAGCGGGAGTATACAATGAGCAGTTCTTC. It translates to CASSTIAGVYNEQFF.

The chain uses TRBV27 and TRBJ2-1; 11 bases align to TRBD1. Unmatched junction bases numbered 13, after V lost 5 bases and J lost 7 bases. Germline CDR1 is MNHEY and CDR2 is SMNVEV (reference sequence). This CDR3 is built from 17 residues. For the CDR3, the DNA is TGTGCCAGCAGTCCACTGGACAGGGGGCCTACTAATAATGAGCAGTTCTTC. Residues: CASSPLDRGPTNNEQFF.

The CDR3 nucleotides read TGTGCCAGCAGTTTAGCATCTGATCAGCCCCAGCATTTT. It specifies CASSLASDQPQHF. V gene TRBV12-3 or TRBV12-4 combines with J gene TRBJ1-5, with D hard to call. The V end was cut by 0 bases, the J end by 5 bases, with 5 bases between. CDR3 length: 13 residues.

V usage is TRBV3-1 (or the pseudogene TRBV3-2) and J usage is TRBJ1-4; D unresolved. Germline V gene data show CDR1 as LGHDT and CDR2 as YNNKEL (reference sequence). V lost 2 bases to trimming and J lost 7 bases, with 8 bases between them. This CDR3 comprises 13 residues. Here the CDR3 reads CASSQQDAEKLFF. CDR3 sequence (DNA): TGTGCCAGCAGCCAACAGGATGCTGAAAAACTGTTTTTT.